This is a list of T cell receptor beta chains from one sample in a study of monozygotic twins with inflammatory bowel disease. From its re-call of the 5' RACE reads, TCRdb lists each CDR3 protein once, without DNA. Here the sample table reports approximately 390,000 distinct CDR3 sequences. What was sequenced was blood. The receptors were gathered from a human donor with ulcerative colitis or Crohn's disease, or a healthy co-twin of an affected twin (not recorded which). CDR3s include the opening cysteine and the closing phenylalanine or tryptophan.

j_call v_call cdr3_aa
TRBJ2-5 TRBV18 CASSPPRNSQETQYF
TRBJ2-7 TRBV7-2 CASSLGGRPKYF
TRBJ1-1 TRBV7-6 CASSPTGGDEAFF
TRBJ2-7 TRBV20-1 CSARVMTQGGYEQYF
TRBJ2-2 TRBV20-1 CSASVSGKNPGELFF
TRBJ1-6 TRBV3-1 CASSQGTGTNSPLHF
TRBJ2-4 TRBV12-3/TRBV12-4 CASSPGAPGNIQYF
TRBJ2-1 TRBV6-5 CASSLGGPSYNEQFF
TRBJ2-3 TRBV5-1 CASSFLSGDTQYF
TRBJ1-1 TRBV30 CAWRKGVGTEAFF
TRBJ2-7 TRBV20-1 CSALLAGGYEQYF
TRBJ2-7 TRBV10-3 CAISDQVQGSSYEQYF
TRBJ2-7 TRBV20-1 CSARGTAYEQYF
TRBJ2-5 TRBV7-9 CASSLAAVQETQYF
TRBJ2-7 TRBV30 CAWSAGGHPYEQYF
TRBJ1-6 TRBV4-2 CASSQDWGADNSPLHF
TRBJ1-1 TRBV29-1 CSTGPNTEAFF
TRBJ2-5 TRBV3-1 CASSQDLAGGSQETQYF
TRBJ2-1 TRBV25-1 CASRGLASEQFF
TRBJ1-1 TRBV7-9 CASSLLGGSNTEAFF
TRBJ2-1 TRBV14 CASSISRHEQFF
TRBJ1-4 TRBV12-3/TRBV12-4 CASTPPGTDNEKLFF
TRBJ2-6 TRBV10-3 CAISESIRVGANVLTF
TRBJ1-4 TRBV6-6 CASSQNAREKLFF
TRBJ2-5 TRBV20-1 CSANSGAQETQYF
TRBJ1-1 TRBV10-3 CAISADGSQREAFF
TRBJ1-1 TRBV7-2 CASRPQPTADTESFF
TRBJ2-7 TRBV29-1 CSVERVGRNSYEQYF
TRBJ2-3 TRBV7-2 CASSLRAGGRDTQYF
TRBJ1-5 TRBV4-1 CASSQDQGLLGQPQHF
TRBJ2-7 TRBV5-4 CASSSDRVGEQYF
TRBJ2-7 TRBV20-1 CSARSDRLYYEQYF
TRBJ2-6 TRBV20-1 CSARSGRATSGANVLTF
TRBJ1-4 TRBV7-9 CASSFEGLQGEKLFF
TRBJ2-7 TRBV7-9 CASSPTMGGHEQYF
TRBJ1-5 TRBV5-1 CASKIGQGNQPQHF
TRBJ2-7 TRBV4-1 CASSQTTGHYEQYF
TRBJ1-6 TRBV5-6 CASEGRRNSPLHF
TRBJ2-7 TRBV10-3 CAISDVAPNEQYF
TRBJ1-2 TRBV7-9 CASSPTTANYGYTF
TRBJ1-1 TRBV7-2 CASSSYPQGTEAFF
TRBJ1-4 TRBV7-8 CASSLAVQRRGKLFF
TRBJ1-1 TRBV6-1 CASGESPAETEAFF
TRBJ1-2 TRBV2 CASTYRDRAYGYTF
TRBJ2-1 TRBV20-1 CSAPPLAGVYNEQFF
TRBJ2-1 TRBV5-8 CASSFPSGAYNEQFF
TRBJ2-3 TRBV24-1 CATSDRGLAGERGDTQYF
TRBJ2-5 TRBV27 CTSSPHPGPETQYF
TRBJ1-2 TRBV9 CASSVEGTAGGYTF
TRBJ2-7 TRBV7-6 CASSAAASYEQYF